These T cell receptor beta chains were read from a single sample in a study of blood T cells in healthy people across ages. TCRdb independently ran MiXCR on the 5' RACE reads; one entry per CDR3 protein. The table has about 1.6 million distinct CDR3 sequences, roughly a third seen once. The sample was blood. Receptors were obtained from a woman aged 25 to 45 in good health. CDR3s include the opening cysteine and the closing phenylalanine or tryptophan. Fields, in order: D gene, J gene, V gene, clone size, CDR3 protein, CDR3 DNA. The D gene is left open where the match is weak. Rows may omit the clone size; those that give it use once, few, many or a size class.

D gene: -
J gene: TRBJ2-1
V gene: TRBV7-9
clone size: many
CDR3 protein: CASSLPSEQFF
CDR3 DNA: TGTGCCAGCAGCTTACCCAGTGAGCAGTTCTTC

D gene: -
J gene: TRBJ1-1
V gene: TRBV29-1
clone size: -
CDR3 protein: CSVTGVITEAFF
CDR3 DNA: TGCAGCGTGACAGGAGTAATCACTGAAGCTTTCTTT

D gene: TRBD1
J gene: TRBJ2-5
V gene: TRBV7-9
clone size: few
CDR3 protein: CASSSTGGLIGETQYF
CDR3 DNA: TGTGCCAGCAGCTCCACAGGGGGGCTGATAGGAGAGACCCAGTACTTC

D gene: -
J gene: TRBJ1-1
V gene: TRBV10-3
clone size: few
CDR3 protein: CASTGGDPTEAFF
CDR3 DNA: TGTGCCTCCACTGGAGGGGACCCTACTGAAGCTTTCTTT

D gene: TRBD2
J gene: TRBJ2-5
V gene: TRBV28
clone size: -
CDR3 protein: CASSSRTRSETQYF
CDR3 DNA: TGTGCCAGCAGTTCGCGGACTAGATCGGAGACCCAGTACTTC

D gene: TRBD2
J gene: TRBJ2-5
V gene: TRBV5-5
clone size: few
CDR3 protein: CASSLYPAGEETQYF
CDR3 DNA: TGTGCCAGCAGCTTGTATCCGGCGGGGGAAGAGACCCAGTACTTC

D gene: TRBD1
J gene: TRBJ2-2
V gene: TRBV7-9
clone size: -
CDR3 protein: CASSLDRQGVTGELFF
CDR3 DNA: TGTGCCAGCAGCTTAGACCGGCAGGGGGTCACCGGGGAGCTGTTTTTT

D gene: -
J gene: TRBJ1-1
V gene: TRBV30
clone size: -
CDR3 protein: CAWGRANTEAFF
CDR3 DNA: TGTGCCTGGGGCCGGGCGAACACTGAAGCTTTCTTT

D gene: -
J gene: TRBJ2-1
V gene: TRBV29-1
clone size: once
CDR3 protein: CSVSRDLVRSEQFF
CDR3 DNA: TGCAGCGTGAGCCGGGACCTGGTGAGATCTGAGCAGTTCTTC

D gene: TRBD1
J gene: TRBJ2-5
V gene: TRBV29-1
clone size: many
CDR3 protein: CSVVAGGETQYF
CDR3 DNA: TGCAGCGTTGTAGCAGGGGGAGAGACCCAGTACTTC

D gene: -
J gene: TRBJ2-5
V gene: TRBV9
clone size: many
CDR3 protein: CASSVGTGGQETQYF
CDR3 DNA: TGTGCCAGCAGCGTAGGTACCGGGGGACAAGAGACCCAGTACTTC

D gene: -
J gene: TRBJ2-7
V gene: TRBV27
clone size: -
CDR3 protein: CASSLRGVSSYEQYF
CDR3 DNA: TGTGCCAGCAGTTTACGCGGGGTTAGCTCCTACGAGCAGTACTTC

D gene: -
J gene: TRBJ2-3
V gene: TRBV2
clone size: many
CDR3 protein: CASSAGVSTDTQYF
CDR3 DNA: TGTGCCAGCAGTGCGGGGGTTAGCACAGATACGCAGTATTTT

D gene: TRBD2
J gene: TRBJ2-1
V gene: TRBV6-1
clone size: -
CDR3 protein: CASTLAGVVGEQFF
CDR3 DNA: TGTGCCAGCACCCTAGCGGGAGTAGTTGGTGAGCAGTTCTTC

D gene: -
J gene: TRBJ1-6
V gene: TRBV2
clone size: few
CDR3 protein: CASSDVDDSPLHF
CDR3 DNA: TGTGCCAGCAGTGACGTAGATGATTCACCCCTCCACTTT

D gene: -
J gene: TRBJ2-7
V gene: TRBV25-1
clone size: few
CDR3 protein: CASSGGGTTTYEQYF
CDR3 DNA: TGTGCCAGCAGTGGCGGCGGAACCACAACCTACGAGCAGTACTTC

D gene: -
J gene: TRBJ1-2
V gene: TRBV12-3/TRBV12-4
clone size: -
CDR3 protein: CASNKGGTLYGYTF
CDR3 DNA: TGTGCCAGCAACAAGGGGGGAACCCTCTATGGCTACACCTTC

D gene: -
J gene: TRBJ1-2
V gene: TRBV3-1
clone size: -
CDR3 protein: CASSLQTGTINYGYTF
CDR3 DNA: TGTGCCAGCAGCCTGCAGACAGGAACAATTAACTATGGCTACACCTTC

D gene: -
J gene: TRBJ2-7
V gene: TRBV6-4
clone size: -
CDR3 protein: CARRRSYEQYF
CDR3 DNA: TGTGCCAGGCGGCGGTCCTACGAGCAGTACTTC

D gene: -
J gene: TRBJ2-2
V gene: TRBV4-1
clone size: -
CDR3 protein: CASSQRGPGSGELFF
CDR3 DNA: TGCGCCAGCAGCCAAAGGGGTCCGGGGTCCGGGGAGCTGTTTTTT

D gene: -
J gene: TRBJ1-6
V gene: TRBV11-1
clone size: -
CDR3 protein: CASSSKTYNSPLHF
CDR3 DNA: TGTGCCAGCAGCTCGAAGACCTATAATTCACCCCTCCACTTT

D gene: -
J gene: TRBJ2-2
V gene: TRBV29-1
clone size: few
CDR3 protein: CSVGVSGELFF
CDR3 DNA: TGCAGCGTTGGGGTTTCGGGGGAGCTGTTTTTT

D gene: -
J gene: TRBJ2-2
V gene: TRBV12-3/TRBV12-4
clone size: -
CDR3 protein: CASSFPRVGTGTGELFF
CDR3 DNA: TGTGCCAGCAGTTTCCCCAGGGTCGGAACGGGAACCGGGGAGCTGTTTTTT

D gene: TRBD1
J gene: TRBJ1-2
V gene: TRBV7-9
clone size: -
CDR3 protein: CASAVVGQGAKGYTF
CDR3 DNA: TGTGCCAGCGCGGTGGTCGGGCAGGGGGCTAAAGGCTACACCTTC

D gene: -
J gene: TRBJ1-2
V gene: TRBV3-1
clone size: few
CDR3 protein: CASSQRGLSYGYTF
CDR3 DNA: TGTGCCAGCAGCCAAAGGGGACTGAGCTATGGCTACACCTTC

D gene: TRBD1
J gene: TRBJ2-7
V gene: TRBV20-1
clone size: many
CDR3 protein: CSARAKMGQGWLSSYEQYF
CDR3 DNA: TGCAGTGCTAGAGCCAAAATGGGACAGGGATGGCTTAGCTCCTACGAGCAGTACTTC

D gene: -
J gene: TRBJ1-1
V gene: TRBV7-3
clone size: -
CDR3 protein: CASSLTRDNPEAFF
CDR3 DNA: TGTGCCAGCAGCTTAACCCGGGATAACCCTGAAGCTTTCTTT

D gene: -
J gene: TRBJ2-3
V gene: TRBV29-1
clone size: many
CDR3 protein: CSVDRGTLTDTQYF
CDR3 DNA: TGCAGCGTTGATCGCGGGACTCTCACAGATACGCAGTATTTT

D gene: -
J gene: TRBJ1-5
V gene: TRBV20-1
clone size: -
CDR3 protein: CSASQGQPQHF
CDR3 DNA: TGCAGTGCTTCCCAAGGTCAGCCCCAGCATTTT

D gene: TRBD2
J gene: TRBJ2-3
V gene: TRBV4-1
clone size: -
CDR3 protein: CASSQAVAGVSTDTQYF
CDR3 DNA: TGCGCCAGCAGCCAAGCGGTGGCGGGGGTAAGCACAGATACGCAGTATTTT

D gene: -
J gene: TRBJ2-5
V gene: TRBV5-6
clone size: -
CDR3 protein: CASREYYQETQYF
CDR3 DNA: TGTGCCAGCAGGGAATACTACCAAGAGACCCAGTACTTC

D gene: -
J gene: TRBJ2-1
V gene: TRBV28
clone size: -
CDR3 protein: CASSLIPGLPEQFF
CDR3 DNA: TGTGCCAGCAGTTTAATCCCGGGCTTGCCTGAGCAGTTCTTC

D gene: TRBD2
J gene: TRBJ2-1
V gene: TRBV5-1
clone size: -
CDR3 protein: CASSSGLAGVTIYNEQFF
CDR3 DNA: TGCGCCAGCAGCTCTGGACTAGCGGGAGTTACAATATACAATGAGCAGTTCTTC

D gene: TRBD2
J gene: TRBJ2-1
V gene: TRBV7-7
clone size: -
CDR3 protein: CASSRGVYSYNEQFF
CDR3 DNA: TGTGCCAGCAGCCGGGGGGTTTACTCCTACAATGAGCAGTTCTTC

D gene: -
J gene: TRBJ2-1
V gene: TRBV27
clone size: many
CDR3 protein: CASSFSGDYNEQFF
CDR3 DNA: TGTGCCAGCAGTTTTTCTGGGGACTACAATGAGCAGTTCTTC

D gene: TRBD2
J gene: TRBJ2-1
V gene: TRBV20-1
clone size: few
CDR3 protein: CSAPGLAGDEQFF
CDR3 DNA: TGCAGTGCTCCGGGACTAGCGGGCGATGAGCAGTTCTTC

D gene: -
J gene: TRBJ2-1
V gene: TRBV20-1
clone size: -
CDR3 protein: CSARQFLSYNEQFF
CDR3 DNA: TGCAGTGCTAGACAGTTCCTTTCCTACAATGAGCAGTTCTTC

D gene: -
J gene: TRBJ1-5
V gene: TRBV20-1
clone size: few
CDR3 protein: CSAKAGAAQPQHF
CDR3 DNA: TGCAGTGCTAAAGCAGGGGCTGCTCAGCCCCAGCATTTT

D gene: TRBD2
J gene: TRBJ2-1
V gene: TRBV5-4
clone size: -
CDR3 protein: CASSTGAGGNNNEQFF
CDR3 DNA: TGTGCCAGCAGCACTGGAGCGGGAGGAAATAACAATGAGCAGTTCTTC

D gene: -
J gene: TRBJ2-1
V gene: TRBV5-1
clone size: few
CDR3 protein: CASSLEVLNGQFF
CDR3 DNA: TGCGCCAGCAGCTTGGAGGTCCTCAATGGGCAGTTCTTC

D gene: -
J gene: TRBJ2-3
V gene: TRBV4-1
clone size: -
CDR3 protein: CASSQGPLPTDTQYF
CDR3 DNA: TGCGCCAGCAGCCAGGGACCTTTGCCCACAGATACGCAGTATTTT

D gene: -
J gene: TRBJ2-7
V gene: TRBV5-1
clone size: -
CDR3 protein: CASSLGGGLISYEQYF
CDR3 DNA: TGCGCCAGCAGCCTAGGGGGGGGGCTAATTTCGTACGAGCAGTACTTC

D gene: -
J gene: TRBJ2-7
V gene: TRBV7-2
clone size: -
CDR3 protein: CASSLLALYEQYF
CDR3 DNA: TGTGCCAGCAGCTTACTAGCTCTGTACGAGCAGTACTTC

D gene: -
J gene: TRBJ2-1
V gene: TRBV9
clone size: -
CDR3 protein: CASSVESLYNEQFF
CDR3 DNA: TGTGCCAGCAGCGTAGAGAGTCTCTACAATGAGCAGTTCTTC

D gene: -
J gene: TRBJ2-1
V gene: TRBV20-1
clone size: few
CDR3 protein: CSALRDTYNEQFF
CDR3 DNA: TGCAGTGCCCTTCGGGACACATACAATGAGCAGTTCTTC

D gene: -
J gene: TRBJ1-1
V gene: TRBV12-3/TRBV12-4
clone size: -
CDR3 protein: CASSLGSWYTEAFF
CDR3 DNA: TGTGCCAGCAGTTTGGGTTCCTGGTACACTGAAGCTTTCTTT

D gene: TRBD1
J gene: TRBJ2-5
V gene: TRBV30
clone size: many
CDR3 protein: CAWSGGQDGQYF
CDR3 DNA: TGTGCCTGGAGTGGCGGACAGGATGGGCAGTACTTC

D gene: -
J gene: TRBJ1-2
V gene: TRBV29-1
clone size: -
CDR3 protein: CSGETGYGYTF
CDR3 DNA: TGCAGCGGCGAAACAGGGTATGGCTACACCTTC

D gene: TRBD2
J gene: TRBJ2-1
V gene: TRBV27
clone size: -
CDR3 protein: CASSLLNGGANEQFF
CDR3 DNA: TGTGCCAGCAGTTTATTGAACGGGGGGGCAAATGAGCAGTTCTTC

D gene: -
J gene: TRBJ1-5
V gene: TRBV6-1
clone size: -
CDR3 protein: CASSDYVSAISNQPQHF
CDR3 DNA: TGTGCCAGCAGTGACTATGTATCAGCAATTAGCAATCAGCCCCAGCATTTT